These T cell receptor beta chains were read from a single sample in a study of shared clonotypes between healthy human individuals. Only in-frame clones appear in the TCRdb table, and some are missing; sequencing was by immunoSEQ multiplex PCR. The sample lists about 1,900,000 clones; roughly 95% were seen once. Sequenced material: naive CD8+ T cells sorted from blood. The source is a man aged 18 to 30 in good health. Each CDR3 is given with its conserved first and last residue. D genes are given only for firm matches. Some rows have no size entry. The others give once, few or many, or a class for an expanded clone.

clone_size | j_call | d_call | v_call | cdr3_aa | cdr3_nt
. | TRBJ1-1 | . | TRBV6-5 | CASSYEGMYTEAFF | TGTGCCAGCAGTTACGAGGGGATGTACACTGAAGCTTTCTTT
. | TRBJ2-5 | . | TRBV19 | CASSIVGNQETQYF | TGTGCCAGTAGTATAGTCGGGAACCAAGAGACCCAGTACTTC
. | TRBJ1-2 | . | TRBV28 | CASSPSLSGFYGYTF | TGTGCCAGCAGTCCATCACTGTCGGGGTTCTATGGCTACACCTTC
once | TRBJ2-1 | TRBD2 | TRBV7-2 | CASSREGSYNEQFF | TGTGCCAGCAGTCGGGAGGGCTCCTACAATGAGCAGTTCTTC
. | TRBJ1-1 | . | TRBV4-3 | CASSQDRAGSTEAFF | TGCGCCAGCAGCCAAGATAGGGCAGGGAGCACTGAAGCTTTCTTT
. | TRBJ2-1 | . | TRBV10-3 | CAISESMSFSGYNEQFF | TGTGCCATCAGTGAAAGTATGTCCTTCTCGGGGTACAATGAGCAGTTCTTC
. | TRBJ2-1 | . | TRBV5-4 | CASSIGGGEQFF | TGTGCCAGCTCTATAGGGGGAGGTGAGCAGTTCTTC
. | TRBJ2-2 | . | TRBV6-5 | CASSYSQSWTGELFF | TGTGCCAGCAGTTACTCTCAGTCCTGGACCGGGGAGCTGTTTTTT
. | TRBJ2-7 | . | TRBV27 | CASSFRYEQYF | TGTGCCAGCAGTTTTAGATACGAGCAGTACTTC
. | TRBJ2-5 | TRBD1 | TRBV7-9 | CASSLHSDRAETQYF | TGTGCCAGCAGCTTACACTCGGACAGGGCGGAGACCCAGTACTTC
once | TRBJ2-7 | . | TRBV9 | CASSASGASSYEQYF | TGTGCCAGCAGCGCGTCGGGGGCCAGCTCCTACGAGCAGTACTTC
. | TRBJ2-7 | TRBD1 | TRBV5-6 | CASSTGGTGAHEQYF | TGTGCCAGCTCTACTGGCGGGACAGGGGCCCACGAGCAGTACTTC
. | TRBJ1-4 | TRBD1 | TRBV28 | CASSLYRGTEIEPTTNEKLFF | TGTGCCAGCAGTTTATATAGAGGGACAGAAATTGAACCCACAACTAATGAAAAACTGTTTTTT
few | TRBJ1-6 | TRBD1 | TRBV28 | CASSPDDRGNSPLHF | TGTGCCAGCAGTCCCGACGACAGGGGCAATTCACCCCTCCACTTT
. | TRBJ2-3 | . | TRBV6-1 | CASSGRTFNTDTQYF | TGTGCCAGCAGTGGAAGGACTTTTAACACAGATACGCAGTATTTT
. | TRBJ2-5 | . | TRBV11-2 | CASSLVGETQYF | TGTGCCAGCAGCCTAGTCGGAGAGACCCAGTACTTC
. | TRBJ2-1 | . | TRBV5-6 | CASSLGPGGLRLNEQFF | TGTGCCAGCAGCTTGGGCCCCGGGGGCCTCAGACTAAATGAGCAGTTCTTC
once | TRBJ2-5 | TRBD1 | TRBV7-9 | CASSLDRQETQYF | TGTGCCAGCAGCTTGGACAGGCAAGAGACCCAGTACTTC
once | TRBJ2-1 | . | TRBV27 | CASSSADDYNEQFF | TGTGCCAGCAGTTCCGCGGACGACTACAATGAGCAGTTCTTC
. | TRBJ2-1 | TRBD1 | TRBV15 | CATSRGVTGNYNEQFF | TGTGCCACCAGCAGAGGAGTGACAGGGAACTACAATGAGCAGTTCTTC
. | TRBJ2-1 | . | TRBV30 | CAWSVLSDNEQFF | TGTGCCTGGAGTGTACTGAGCGACAATGAGCAGTTCTTC
. | TRBJ1-2 | TRBD1 | TRBV19 | CASSPGQGASYGYTF | TGTGCCAGTAGTCCGGGACAGGGGGCTAGCTATGGCTACACCTTC
. | TRBJ2-1 | TRBD2 | TRBV9 | CASSSTSGRNNEQFF | TGTGCCAGCAGCTCAACTAGCGGGAGAAACAATGAGCAGTTCTTC
. | TRBJ2-7 | . | TRBV5-6 | CASSLVGLSSYEQYF | TGTGCCAGCAGCTTGGTAGGACTGAGCTCCTACGAGCAGTACTTC
. | TRBJ2-3 | . | TRBV4-3 | CASSQDPTDTDTQYF | TGCGCCAGCAGCCAAGATCCCACTGACACAGATACGCAGTATTTT
. | TRBJ2-3 | TRBD1 | TRBV5-1 | CASSFLGTGGTDTQYF | TGCGCCAGCAGCTTCTTGGGGACAGGCGGCACAGATACGCAGTATTTT
. | TRBJ2-7 | TRBD1 | TRBV7-6 | CASSLYGQAGEQYF | TGTGCCAGCAGCTTATACGGACAGGCTGGCGAGCAGTACTTC
. | TRBJ1-1 | . | TRBV5-4 | CASSLFGVGNAEAFF | TGTGCCAGCAGCTTGTTCGGGGTCGGTAACGCTGAAGCTTTCTTT
. | TRBJ2-7 | TRBD1 | TRBV4-1 | CASSPGQGSSYEQYF | TGCGCCAGCAGCCCGGGACAGGGGAGCTCCTACGAGCAGTACTTC
. | TRBJ2-7 | . | TRBV9 | CASGGRENVYEQYF | TGTGCCAGCGGGGGGCGGGAGAACGTATACGAGCAGTACTTC
. | TRBJ2-7 | TRBD2 | TRBV14 | CASSPFSGGYEQYF | TGTGCCAGCAGCCCCTTCTCGGGGGGTTACGAGCAGTACTTC
. | TRBJ2-7 | TRBD2 | TRBV7-2 | CASSLELAGVEQYF | TGTGCCAGCAGCTTAGAACTAGCGGGAGTTGAGCAGTACTTC
. | TRBJ1-5 | TRBD1 | TRBV28 | CASSLWQGGGQPQHF | TGTGCCAGCAGTTTATGGCAGGGAGGGGGCCAGCCCCAGCATTTT
. | TRBJ2-7 | . | TRBV11-2 | CASSHSRPEQYF | TGTGCCAGCAGCCATTCCCGCCCCGAGCAGTACTTC
. | TRBJ1-6 | . | TRBV30 | CAGRDYNSPLHF | TGTGCCGGTCGAGACTATAATTCACCCCTCCACTTT
. | TRBJ2-1 | TRBD2 | TRBV2 | CASKGHPGLAGEGNEQFF | TGTGCCAGCAAAGGACACCCGGGACTAGCGGGAGAAGGCAATGAGCAGTTCTTC
once | TRBJ2-2 | TRBD2 | TRBV6-5 | CASSYLSGGELFF | TGTGCCAGCAGTTACCTTAGCGGGGGGGAGCTGTTTTTT
. | TRBJ1-2 | TRBD1 | TRBV6-5 | CASSNQGANGYTF | TGTGCCAGCAGCAACCAGGGGGCGAATGGCTACACCTTC
. | TRBJ2-1 | . | TRBV6-5 | CASTVSSSYNEQFF | TGTGCCAGCACGGTATCCAGCTCCTACAATGAGCAGTTCTTC
. | TRBJ2-1 | TRBD2 | TRBV11-2 | CASSEGEGLTSGIGEQFF | TGTGCCAGCAGCGAAGGAGAGGGGCTAACTAGCGGGATCGGTGAGCAGTTCTTC
. | TRBJ1-2 | . | TRBV6-1 | CASSEQALDEIFYGYTF | TGTGCCAGCAGTGAACAGGCTCTCGACGAGATCTTTTATGGCTACACCTTC
. | TRBJ1-2 | . | TRBV6-5 | CASSYSEGAGGYTF | TGTGCCAGCAGTTACTCAGAGGGAGCAGGGGGCTACACCTTC
. | TRBJ1-2 | . | TRBV19 | CASTGALLTF | TGTGCCAGTACGGGCGCCCTCCTCACCTTC
. | TRBJ1-1 | TRBD1 | TRBV5-1 | CASSHGQGTEAFF | TGCGCCAGCAGCCACGGACAGGGCACTGAAGCTTTCTTT
. | TRBJ1-1 | TRBD1 | TRBV27 | CASSLGTGNTEAFF | TGTGCCAGCAGTCTCGGGACAGGGAACACTGAAGCTTTCTTT
. | TRBJ2-5 | . | TRBV27 | CASSLSPGGLRETQYF | TGTGCCAGCAGTTTAAGTCCGGGGGGCCTACGGGAGACCCAGTACTTC
. | TRBJ2-1 | . | TRBV10-3 | CAISVGDNEQFF | TGTGCCATCAGTGTAGGGGACAATGAGCAGTTCTTC
. | TRBJ2-3 | . | TRBV2 | CAPRGGERDTQYF | TGTGCCCCCAGGGGGGGAGAAAGGGATACGCAGTATTTT
. | TRBJ2-1 | TRBD2 | TRBV11-2 | CASSPVAGANNEQFF | TGTGCCAGCAGCCCAGTAGCGGGGGCAAACAATGAGCAGTTCTTC
. | TRBJ2-3 | TRBD2 | TRBV6-5 | CASSYSSSGRTDTQYF | TGTGCCAGCAGTTACTCTTCTAGCGGGAGGACAGATACGCAGTATTTT
once | TRBJ2-2 | . | TRBV4-2 | CASSQGITGELFF | TGTGCCAGCAGCCAGGGCATAACCGGGGAGCTGTTTTTT
. | TRBJ2-7 | TRBD1 | TRBV7-9 | CASSSGTALSYEQYF | TGTGCCAGCAGCTCCGGGACAGCACTTTCCTACGAGCAGTACTTC
. | TRBJ2-7 | . | TRBV7-9 | CASSSALLYEQYF | TGTGCCAGCAGCTCCGCCCTCCTATACGAGCAGTACTTC
. | TRBJ2-5 | . | TRBV7-9 | CASSWDFAETQYF | TGTGCCAGCAGCTGGGACTTCGCGGAGACCCAGTACTTC
. | TRBJ1-2 | . | TRBV7-9 | CASSLVFQGNYGYTF | TGTGCCAGCAGCTTAGTGTTCCAGGGTAACTATGGCTACACCTTC